These 2 T cell receptor beta chains originate from one sample sequenced in a study of CD8 T cells in ankylosing spondylitis. TCRdb recomputed calls from the 5' RACE reads with MiXCR, one row per CDR3 protein. The table lists around 130,000 distinct CDR3 sequences, 7% of them singletons, with 10% to 15% in the top ten. The sequenced sample was blood, either unsorted or a sorted T cell fraction (not recorded which). These receptors were collected from a male donor with ankylosing spondylitis or in good health (not recorded which).

In this sample, this clonotype turned up many times. The rearrangement links TRBV5-4 to TRBJ1-2; D remains ambiguous. V was pared by 4 bases and J by 5 bases, with 21 bases between. Germline V gene lookup returns CDR1 SGHNT and CDR2 YYREEE (reference sequence). The CDR3 has 16 amino acids. CDR3 nucleotides: TGTGCCAGCAGCACGAAGCGTGGCCGGTCACCTTATGGCTACACCTTC. Its protein is CASSTKRGRSPYGYTF.

This clonotype has ten or more counts. This rearrangement joins TRBV2 to TRBJ2-7; possibly TRBD2 for D (5 bases). Trimming removed 8 bases from V and 0 bases from J, with 8 bases in between. This CDR3 region has 12 residues. CDR1 SNHLY and CDR2 FYNNEI come from the germline V gene. CDR3 region: CASGRLSYEQYF. The CDR3 DNA sequence: TGTGCCAGCGGGAGACTCTCCTACGAGCAGTACTTC. The variable domain in full, completed from reference TRBV2 and TRBJ2-7, reads EPEVTQTPSHQVTQMGQEVILRCVPISNHLYFYWYRQILGQKVEFLVSFYNNEISEKSEIFDDQFSVERPDGSNFTLKIRSTKLEDSAMYFCASGRLSYEQYFGPGTRLTVT.